This T cell receptor beta chain appears in the sequencing data of a study of graft-versus-host responses after intestinal transplantation. For the study at large: Anti-thymocyte globulin induction, then tacrolimus and steroids for approximately 3 years, went to all recipients.

V was shortened by 2 bases and J by 8 bases, with 18 bases between the two germline ends. The CDR3 runs to 15 residues. The germline V gene has CDR1 MNHNS and CDR2 SASEGT. Generated by immunoSEQ multiplex PCR, the TCRdb table keeps only in-frame clones and is missing some. The sample holds tens of thousands of clones; 90% are singletons and the top ten take less than 5%. Study conclusions and caveats: Graft-donor T cell macrochimerism in patients accompanied high graft-versus-host to host-versus-graft clonal ratios in allografts.

Remarks on this clone: The antigen remains unidentified.

The sequenced sample was unstimulated CD8+ T cells sorted from spleen or lymph node cells, obtained before transplant. The chain couples TRBV6-1 to TRBJ1-2, with no clear D. The clonotype originates from a human donor who was the organ donor for an intestinal transplant. The CDR3 region has the DNA TGTGCCAGCAGTGAAATAGACGGTTCCCCTAGAGGCTACACCTTC. It codes for CASSEIDGSPRGYTF.